The rows below give T cell receptor beta chains drawn from one sample of a study of CD8+ T cells in alopecia areata. Profiled with immunoSEQ multiplex PCR; TCRdb holds only in-frame clones, not every one. Found here are around 60,000 clones, roughly 46% of them singletons; the top ten hold roughly 47%. Sequencing used NKG2D-low CD8+ T cells sorted from blood. These receptors were obtained from a human donor with alopecia areata. CDR3s include the opening cysteine and the closing phenylalanine or tryptophan. The D gene is left open where the match is weak. The size field is filled for only some rows; it gives once, few, many or a size class.

D,V,J,size,CDR3,DNA
-,TRBV29-1,TRBJ1-2,few,CSVTDRLANYGYTF,TGCAGCGTGACCGATCGGTTAGCTAACTATGGCTACACCTTC
-,TRBV6-1,TRBJ2-2,-,CASSPGTDTGELFF,TGTGCCAGCAGCCCCGGGACGGACACCGGGGAGCTGTTTTTT
-,TRBV5-6,TRBJ2-2,-,CASQLTNTGELFF,TGTGCCAGCCAGCTAACGAACACCGGGGAGCTGTTTTTT
-,TRBV27,TRBJ2-7,-,CASSLGQHYEQYF,TGTGCCAGCAGTTTAGGGCAACACTACGAGCAGTACTTC
-,TRBV7-9,TRBJ2-5,-,CASSSPQVDQETQYF,TGTGCCAGCAGCTCCCCCCAGGTAGATCAAGAGACCCAGTACTTC
-,TRBV9,TRBJ2-4,-,CASSGVGDIQYF,TGTGCCAGCAGCGGAGTTGGAGACATTCAGTACTTC
-,TRBV28,TRBJ2-3,few,CASSLSQDTDTQYF,TGTGCCAGCAGTTTGTCACAGGACACAGATACGCAGTATTTT
TRBD2,TRBV10-3,TRBJ2-1,-,CAIGNSGSNYNEQFF,TGTGCCATCGGGAATAGCGGGAGTAACTACAATGAGCAGTTCTTC
-,TRBV27,TRBJ2-7,once,CASSTGVGYEQYF,TGTGCCAGCAGTACGGGGGTTGGCTACGAGCAGTACTTC
TRBD1,TRBV27,TRBJ2-2,-,CASQLRSKGQDDTGELFF,TGTGCCAGCCAGCTTAGATCGAAGGGACAGGATGACACCGGGGAGCTGTTTTTT
-,TRBV7-9,TRBJ2-7,-,CASSPGWEQYF,TGTGCCAGCAGCCCCGGTTGGGAGCAGTACTTC
TRBD2,TRBV5-6,TRBJ2-3,-,CASSLVWREDTDTQYF,TGTGCCAGCAGCTTGGTTTGGCGGGAGGACACAGATACGCAGTATTTT
TRBD1,TRBV7-9,TRBJ2-7,few,CASSLDRGQYEQYF,TGTGCCAGCAGCTTAGACAGGGGACAGTACGAGCAGTACTTC
-,TRBV27,TRBJ1-4,few,CASSLSLGAGVFF,TGTGCCAGCAGTTTATCCCTAGGGGCGGGAGTCTTTTTT
TRBD2,TRBV7-9,TRBJ2-7,-,CASSFRLAGPQPYEQYF,TGTGCCAGCAGCTTCAGACTAGCGGGACCCCAGCCTTACGAGCAGTACTTC
TRBD2,TRBV4-1,TRBJ2-1,-,CASSQASGSRNEQFF,TGCGCCAGCAGCCAAGCCAGCGGGAGTCGCAATGAGCAGTTCTTC
TRBD1,TRBV23-1,TRBJ2-2,few,CASSAKGQGAVSNTGELFF,TGCGCCAGCAGTGCAAAGGGACAGGGGGCGGTTTCGAACACCGGGGAGCTGTTTTTT
-,TRBV7-6,TRBJ2-7,-,CASSLGRSYEQYF,TGTGCCAGCAGCTTAGGACGCTCCTACGAGCAGTACTTC
-,TRBV19,TRBJ2-7,few,CASSMEDEQYF,TGTGCCAGTAGTATGGAAGACGAGCAGTACTTC
-,TRBV7-2,TRBJ2-7,once,CASSFGGMGYEQYF,TGTGCCAGCAGCTTCGGGGGTATGGGGTACGAGCAGTACTTC
-,TRBV27,TRBJ2-5,once,CASSLFSGVGETQYF,TGTGCCAGCAGTTTGTTTAGCGGTGTCGGAGAGACCCAGTACTTC
TRBD1,TRBV29-1,TRBJ1-1,-,CSVEYPGGYTEAFF,TGCAGCGTTGAATATCCAGGGGGCTACACTGAAGCTTTCTTT
TRBD1,TRBV29-1,TRBJ1-1,-,CSPRGGRENTEAFF,TGCAGCCCCCGAGGGGGCAGGGAGAATACTGAAGCTTTCTTT
-,TRBV5-1,TRBJ2-7,once,CASSLGTNLYEQYF,TGCGCCAGCAGCTTAGGGACAAACCTCTACGAGCAGTACTTC
TRBD2,TRBV7-9,TRBJ2-5,-,CASSAGQRGGRETQYF,TGTGCCAGCAGCGCGGGCCAGCGGGGGGGCCGGGAGACCCAGTACTTC
TRBD2,TRBV9,TRBJ2-3,few,CASSVASGDTDTQYF,TGTGCCAGCAGCGTAGCCAGCGGGGACACAGATACGCAGTATTTT
-,TRBV11-2,TRBJ2-7,-,CASSLVRSSYEQYF,TGTGCCAGCAGCTTGGTCAGGAGCTCCTACGAGCAGTACTTC
TRBD2,TRBV4-3,TRBJ2-1,-,CASSQAISGVYEQFF,TGCGCCAGCAGCCAAGCAATTAGCGGGGTCTATGAGCAGTTCTTC
-,TRBV30,TRBJ1-1,-,CAWGLNTEAFF,TGTGCCTGGGGACTGAACACTGAAGCTTTCTTT
-,TRBV10-3,TRBJ2-1,-,CAISESEGGPYEQFF,TGTGCCATCAGTGAGTCGGAGGGGGGGCCCTATGAGCAGTTCTTC
TRBD2,TRBV25-1,TRBJ2-5,-,CASSDAGGQKTQYF,TGTGCCAGCAGTGATGCGGGGGGGCAAAAGACCCAGTACTTC